Below, 3 T cell receptor beta chains from the same sample are listed, as sequenced in a study of neurological immune-mediated disorders. TCRdb re-derived calls from the 5' RACE reads in MiXCR, one entry per CDR3 protein. The sample gives some 70,000 distinct CDR3 sequences, almost 3.5% of which show up once; roughly 3.7% is in the top ten. Sequencing used PBMCs. The receptors stem from a man aged 35 to 55 with multiple sclerosis.

This clonotype was detected many times. The rearrangement links TRBV12-3 or TRBV12-4 to TRBJ2-6; D is unresolved. V was clipped by 6 bases and J by 1 base, with 4 bases between them. The CDR3 covers 13 residues. CDR3 DNA: TGTGCCAGCAGCCATTCTGGGGCCAACGTCCTGACTTTC. The encoded protein is CASSHSGANVLTF.

In the case of this clonotype: A much bigger clone sits one base away, suggesting this may be a read error. The V and J genes are TRBV5-1 and TRBJ2-2; TRBD1 aligns across 8 bases. The CDR3 is 14 amino acids. Losses at the gene ends were 4 bases for V and 9 bases for J; bases not matched to a gene: 8. CDR1 SGHRS and CDR2 YFSETQ come from the germline V gene. CDR3 in amino acids: CASSPDRVARELFF. As DNA, the CDR3 is TGCGCCAGCAGCCCGGACAGGGTGGCCCGGGAGCTGTTTTTT.

This clonotype was counted ten times or more. The V gene is TRBV20-1, the J gene TRBJ2-1; 8 nucleotides line up with TRBD1. Germline CDR1 and CDR2: DFQATT and SNEGSKA (reference sequence). The CDR3 totals 13 residues. The V segment lost 6 bases and the J segment 12 bases; nucleotides outside the gene matches: 13. CDR3: CSAVRDRHFGQFF. The CDR3 DNA is TGCAGTGCCGTCCGGGACAGGCATTTCGGGCAGTTCTTC.